The entry that follows covers one T cell receptor beta chain sequence. Other nucleotide sequences from this sample produce the same CDR3. TCRdb's table, derived via immunoSEQ multiplex PCR, lists solely in-frame clones and lacks some. There are about 84,000 clones in the sample; around 91% occur only once, and 15% to 17% lies in the top ten. These data belong to a study of control samples from healthy donors and cancer patients. The V gene lost 1 base and the J gene lost 2 bases, with 3 bases spanning the gap. This CDR3 is built from 12 residues. V and J are TRBV12-3 or TRBV12-4 and TRBJ2-7; D is undetermined. What was sequenced was blood. The TCR was taken from a man under 40 in good health. The chain's CDR3 is CASSLGAYEQYF. As DNA, the CDR3 is TGTGCCAGCAGTTTAGGAGCCTACGAGCAGTACTTC.